This TCR beta chain was retrieved from a study of T cell repertoires in cytomegalovirus infection. With V trimmed by 3 bases and J by 4 bases, 5 bases remained unmatched. Germline assignment: CDR1 DFQATT and CDR2 SNEGSKA (reference sequence). The CDR3 has 14 amino acids. Study conclusions and caveats: Cumulative frequency (of public TCR beta family members) identified carriers of CMV plus the relevant HLA. Within the response measured ex vivo, HLA-C-restricted CMV-specific TCR beta clonotypes were dominant.

TCRdb re-derived calls from the reads in MiXCR, one entry per CDR3 protein. The data show over 450,000 distinct CDR3 sequences, with 11% seen just once and roughly 10% held by the top ten. A note on this clonotype: Antigen: not known.

The source is a human donor in good health (CMV status not recorded). Some clones in this sample may be carry-over from other donors' samples. This chain links TRBV20-1 with TRBJ2-7; TRBD1 matches at 11 bases. What was sequenced was PBMCs. CDR3 residues: CSARVGTGGYEQYF. In nucleotides, the CDR3 is TGCAGTGCTAGGGTGGGGACAGGGGGATACGAGCAGTACTTC.